These 21 T cell receptor beta chains originate from one sample sequenced in a study of blood T cell repertoires in COVID-19. TCRdb's table, derived via immunoSEQ multiplex PCR, lists solely in-frame clones and lacks some. In the table there are around 250,000 clones, just over 85% of which are singletons. The specimen sequenced was PBMCs or T cells enriched from blood (not recorded which). These receptor sequences come from a man aged 18 to 35 who had recovered from COVID-19.

The chain has TRBV30 and TRBJ2-1, with a weak D call TRBD2 (6 bases). This CDR3 has 12 amino acids. Trimming left V 0 bases short and J 10 bases short, with 10 bases between. Germline loops: CDR1 GTSNPN, CDR2 SVGIG (reference sequence). The CDR3 DNA sequence: TGTGCCTGGAGTGTAATGGGAGGCGAGCAGTTCTTC. Protein sequence: CAWSVMGGEQFF.

The chain links TRBV30 to TRBJ1-2; 9 bases line up with TRBD1. Germline CDR1 GTSNPN, CDR2 SVGIG (reference sequence). This CDR3 has 15 residues. The V gene end was trimmed by 2 bases and the J gene end by 4 bases; junction bases not matched to a gene: 8. This CDR3 reads CAWSPRDRVTYGYTF. The CDR3 nucleotides read TGTGCCTGGAGTCCACGGGACAGGGTAACCTATGGCTACACCTTC.

V is TRBV10-3 and J is TRBJ1-2, with 9 bases aligning to TRBD1. The length of the CDR3 is 16 residues. Germline CDR1 and CDR2: ENHRY and SYGVKD. Losses at the gene ends were 6 bases for V and 0 bases for J; bases not matched to a gene: 8. CDR3 sequence: CAISRDRVSANYGYTF. CDR3 DNA sequence: TGTGCCATCAGCCGGGACAGGGTTTCAGCTAACTATGGCTACACCTTC.

The chain couples TRBV19 to TRBJ2-7; possible D gene TRBD1, 6 bases. Germline V gene sequence: CDR1 LNHDA, CDR2 SQIVND (reference sequence). This CDR3 is built from 12 residues. The ends were cut back, 3 bases at V and 6 bases at J, with 9 bases in the middle. The CDR3 spells CASSIPGVEQYF. CDR3 nucleotide sequence: TGTGCCAGTAGTATTCCAGGGGTCGAGCAGTACTTC.

The rearrangement joins TRBV9 to TRBJ2-1, with 7 bases lining up with TRBD2. V lost 2 bases and J lost 8; bases outside the gene matches: 10. CDR1 and CDR2 from the germline V gene are SGDLS and YYNGEE. CDR3 size: 15 residues. The CDR3 nucleotides are TGTGCCAGCAGCGTGGGGACTACCAGAGGCGATGAGCAGTTCTTC. This encodes CASSVGTTRGDEQFF.

The chain recombines TRBV2 with TRBJ1-3; D remains ambiguous. V was cut by 3 bases and J by 0 bases, with 6 bases left in between. CDR3 length: 14 amino acids. Germline CDR1 reads SNHLY; CDR2 reads FYNNEI. CDR3 amino acids: CASSDWSSGNTIYF. CDR3 coding DNA: TGTGCCAGCAGTGACTGGAGCTCTGGAAACACCATATATTTT.

The chain combines TRBV3-1 (or the pseudogene TRBV3-2) with TRBJ2-7, with 9 positions matching TRBD2. The CDR3 length is 13 residues. The V and J ends lost 1 base and 9 bases, in that order; junction bases with no gene match: 4. CDR1 and CDR2 (germline): LGHDT, YNNKEL (reference sequence). CDR3 coding DNA: TGTGCCAGCAGCCAAGTTAGCGGGAGTTGGCAGTACTTC. Translating it yields CASSQVSGSWQYF.

V usage is TRBV14 and J usage is TRBJ1-2; TRBD1 matches 10 bases. The CDR3 has 15 residues. The V and J ends lost 4 bases and 4 bases, in that order; junction bases with no gene match: 6. Per germline, CDR1 SGHDN and CDR2 FVKESK. This CDR3 is CASSRDRGLAYGYTF. The CDR3 coding sequence is TGTGCCAGCAGCCGTGACAGGGGGCTTGCCTATGGCTACACCTTC.

This clone was seen once. The chain links TRBV5-4 to TRBJ2-7; D not resolved. Looked up from germline, CDR1 is SGHNT and CDR2 is YYREEE (reference sequence). V lost 2 bases to trimming and J lost 7 bases, with 10 bases between them. The CDR3 has 12 residues. Here the CDR3 DNA reads TGTGCCAGCAGCTTAGACACGGCGGAGCAGTACTTC. The encoded protein is CASSLDTAEQYF. The whole variable domain, remainder taken from reference TRBV5-4 and TRBJ2-7, is ETGVTQSPTHLIKTRGQQVTLRCSSQSGHNTVSWYQQALGQGPQFIFQYYREEENGRGNFPPRFSGLQFPNYSSELNVNALELDDSALYLCASSLDTAEQYFGPGTRLTVT.

The rearrangement uses TRBV18 and TRBJ2-3, with D tentatively TRBD2 (6 bases). The germline V gene has CDR1 KGHSH and CDR2 LQKENI. V lost 4 bases to trimming and J lost 2 bases, with 22 bases between them. This CDR3 is 18 amino acids long. CDR3 sequence: CASSLERPTSRFTDTQYF. CDR3 coding DNA: TGTGCCAGCTCACTAGAACGTCCCACTAGCAGATTCACAGATACGCAGTATTTT.

This chain uses TRBV27 with TRBJ2-7, with a possible D match to TRBD2 (6 bases). The length of the CDR3 is 14 residues. Trimming took 2 bases from V and 3 from J, leaving 11 bases between them. Germline loops: CDR1 MNHEY, CDR2 SMNVEV (reference sequence). This CDR3 is CASSLVSGGYEQYF. CDR3 bases: TGTGCCAGCAGTTTAGTTAGCGGAGGCTACGAGCAGTACTTC.

CDR3: CASSSHPTGQETQYF. The CDR3 DNA sequence: TGTGCCAGCAGTTCTCACCCGACAGGGCAAGAGACCCAGTACTTC. This chain joins TRBV28 and TRBJ2-5; 7 positions match TRBD1. Germline CDR1 is MDHEN and CDR2 is SYDVKM. The CDR3 totals 15 residues. The junction had 7 bases not matched to a gene; V was cut back by 4 bases and J by 2 bases.

The CDR3 region has the DNA TGTGCCAGCAGCTCCACCGGGACAGGGACCCGTGAAAAACTGTTTTTT. Translating gives CASSSTGTGTREKLFF. The chain combines TRBV5-5 with TRBJ1-4, with 9 positions matching TRBD1. Trimming took 3 bases from V and 7 from J; bases not matched to a gene: 10. Germline V gene lookup returns CDR1 SGHKS and CDR2 YYEKEE (reference sequence). This CDR3 is 16 amino acids long.

This chain links TRBV27 with TRBJ2-7; 9 bases fit TRBD2. Trimming at V came to 2 bases and at J to 6 bases, leaving 14 bases not matched to a gene. The germline V gene has CDR1 MNHEY and CDR2 SMNVEV (reference sequence). The CDR3 is made up of 17 amino acids. Here the CDR3 DNA reads TGTGCCAGCAGTTTAAGCGGGGGGCTCCTATTCGCGAGCGAGCAGTACTTC. It translates to CASSLSGGLLFASEQYF.

The V and J genes are TRBV13 and TRBJ1-5; D is unresolved. Germline V gives CDR1 PRHDT, CDR2 FYEKMQ (reference sequence). Trimming cost V 5 bases and J 0 bases, with 14 bases left between them. This CDR3 has 16 amino acids. The CDR3 sequence: CASSPRGEDSNQPQHF. The CDR3 DNA follows: TGTGCCAGCAGCCCCCGGGGAGAGGATAGCAATCAGCCCCAGCATTTT.

This chain uses TRBV10-3 with TRBJ2-7; D perhaps matches TRBD1 (6 bases). V lost 10 bases and J lost 2, with 21 bases in between. Per germline, CDR1 ENHRY and CDR2 SYGVKD. The CDR3 consists of 15 residues. The CDR3 sequence is CATRFGTIGTYEQYF. Here the CDR3 DNA reads TGTGCCACCCGTTTCGGGACAATAGGGACCTACGAGCAGTACTTC.

V and J are TRBV4-2 and TRBJ2-2; 7 bases are shared with TRBD2. Germline V gene lookup returns CDR1 LGHNA and CDR2 YNFKEQ. The ends lost 0 bases at V and 5 bases at J; junction bases unmatched: 9. There are 17 residues in the CDR3. This CDR3 is CASSQDGPLGGTGELFF. CDR3 nucleotides: TGTGCCAGCAGCCAAGACGGGCCCTTGGGAGGGACCGGGGAGCTGTTTTTT.

The gene calls are TRBV4-1 and TRBJ1-1; no clear D gene. The CDR3 has 15 residues. Looked up from germline, CDR1 is MGHRA and CDR2 is YSYEKL. The V end was cut by 3 bases, the J end by 1 base, with 12 bases between. The CDR3 DNA reads TGCGCCAGCAGCCACTCATTCGGGAGGAACACTGAAGCTTTCTTT. It yields the protein CASSHSFGRNTEAFF.

V gene TRBV30 combines with J gene TRBJ1-2; D gene uncertain. The CDR3 length is 11 residues. Trimming took 8 bases from V and 1 from J, leaving 8 bases between them. Germline loops: CDR1 GTSNPN, CDR2 SVGIG (reference sequence). Written as DNA, the CDR3 is TGTGCCAGCTCCGTTAACTATGGCTACACCTTC. Amino acid sequence: CASSVNYGYTF.

The chain has TRBV2 and TRBJ2-3, with a tentative D call TRBD2 (6 bases). V was clipped by 8 bases and J by 2 bases, with 11 bases between them. The CDR3 extends over 13 amino acids. Germline assignment: CDR1 SNHLY and CDR2 FYNNEI. The CDR3 region has the DNA TGTGCCAGCTCAACGGGACTCACAGATACGCAGTATTTT. It encodes CASSTGLTDTQYF.

The chain uses TRBV19 and TRBJ1-1, with D hard to call. The V end lost 11 bases, the J end lost 0 bases, and 19 bases lay between the germline ends. Germline CDR1 is LNHDA and CDR2 is SQIVND (reference sequence). The CDR3 covers 15 residues. Here the CDR3 reads CASRRVGAVNTEAFF. Written as DNA, the CDR3 is TGTGCCTCTAGGAGGGTGGGAGCGGTGAACACTGAAGCTTTCTTT. The full variable domain, rest sourced from reference TRBV19 and TRBJ1-1, is DGGITQSPKYLFRKEGQNVTLSCEQNLNHDAMYWYRQDPGQGLRLIYYSQIVNDFQKGDIAEGYSVSREKKESFPLTVTSAQKNPTAFYLCASRRVGAVNTEAFFGQGTRLTVV.